Only one count was recorded for the clone carrying this TCR beta chain. Its antigen remains unidentified. The sample is drawn from a study of cytomegalovirus exposure and HLA in healthy donors. The CDR3 spans 16 residues. CDR1 and CDR2 from the germline V gene are SGHNT and YENEEA. The V end lost 1 base, the J end lost 2 bases, and 12 bases lay between the germline ends. General study points: Rarity marked most TCR sequences, yet some public TCRs occurred in many donors.

TCRdb's table, derived via immunoSEQ multiplex PCR, lists solely in-frame clones and lacks some. The data show more than 70,000 clones, less than 96% seen once. The chain employs TRBV11-3 and TRBJ2-1, with D perhaps TRBD2 (5 bases). The clonotype comes from a man aged 18-30 years in good health and CMV-seropositive. Sample: PBMCs. The CDR3 loop is CASSLAQRLPYNEQFF. DNA of the CDR3: TGTGCCAGCAGCTTAGCGCAGAGACTACCCTACAATGAGCAGTTCTTC.